This T cell receptor beta chain is drawn from a study of blood T cell repertoires in COVID-19. Looking at the study overall: The origin of the acute and convalescent COVID-19 samples was the United States, Italy and Spain.

The study recruited people aged roughly 18 to 89 years across approximately 24 US areas. Allocation to cohorts depended on clinical history reported by the participants. Repertoires were generated with immunoSEQ multiplex PCR, while TCRdb's copy carries only in-frame clones and drops some. Among roughly 360,000 clones listed, roughly four fifths were seen once. The CDR3 has 14 amino acids. Germline values: CDR1 MNHEY, CDR2 SMNVEV (reference sequence). V lost 6 bases and J 6 bases, leaving 12 bases between the germline ends. This sequence was found in a woman aged 45 to 65 who had recovered from COVID-19. The J gene is TRBJ1-6, the V gene TRBV27; weak D call: TRBD1 (5 bases). The sample taken for sequencing was PBMCs or T cells enriched from blood (not recorded which). The CDR3 nucleotides are TGTGCCAGCAGCCAAGGGGCAGTTAATTCACCCCTCCACTTT. Protein: CASSQGAVNSPLHF.